The 15 T cell receptor beta chains presented below share a single source sample, sequenced in a study of a mutant IDH1 vaccine in newly diagnosed glioma. The data were produced by immunoSEQ multiplex PCR, yet TCRdb's version contains in-frame clones alone and is incomplete. The top ten clones hold 4.5% to 5% of a sample with approximately 60,000 clones, under 85% of them seen once. No antigens are known for them. Time point: week 35, safety follow-up. Vaccination used 300 ug of mutant IDH1 20-mer peptide per dose, with topical imiquimod. The material was PBMCs, obtained from a glioma patient whose treatment included an IDH1 peptide vaccine. Every receptor here comes from a man in his fifties with glioma.

V and J are TRBV5-6 and TRBJ1-4; TRBD1 agrees at 7 bases. CDR3 size: 15 residues. CDR1 and CDR2 (germline): SGHDT, YYEEEE. V trimming: 3 bases; J trimming: 3 bases; junction bases outside the gene matches: 5. CDR3 nucleotides: TGTGCCAGCAGCTCGACAGGGAGATCTAATGAAAAACTGTTTTTT. It translates to CASSSTGRSNEKLFF.

This chain links TRBV30 with TRBJ1-5, with D hard to call. Germline lookup yields CDR1 GTSNPN and CDR2 SVGIG (reference sequence). This CDR3 has 13 amino acids. V was clipped by 2 bases and J by 5 bases, with 10 bases between them. CDR3 bases: TGTGCCTGGAGTATGATGGGAGATCAGCCCCAGCATTTT. It translates to CAWSMMGDQPQHF.

This sequence joins TRBV6-1 and TRBJ1-5; D unresolved. The ends were cut back, 1 base at V and 9 bases at J, with 16 bases in the middle. CDR1 is MNHNS, CDR2 SASEGT, per germline. This CDR3 spans 15 amino acids. CDR3 nucleotides: TGTGCCAGCAGTGAAGAATATCGGGTCGGGTGGCCCCAGCATTTT. It codes for CASSEEYRVGWPQHF.

This clone has just one count. Written as DNA, the CDR3 is TGTGCCAGCAGTGGAGGGCCGCGAGCCATAACTTTGAACACTGAAGCTTTCTTT. Amino acid sequence: CASSGGPRAITLNTEAFF. The chain combines TRBV25-1 with TRBJ1-1; D remains ambiguous. CDR3 length: 18 residues. V shed 4 bases and J shed 0 bases, with 21 bases lying between them. Germline V gene lookup returns CDR1 MGHDK and CDR2 SYGVNS.

This clone occurred a few times. The rearrangement links TRBV7-9 to TRBJ1-5, with 9 bases lining up with TRBD1. Germline V gene sequence: CDR1 SEHNR, CDR2 FQNEAQ (reference sequence). This CDR3 contains 14 residues. The trim removed 5 bases at V and 6 bases at J, leaving 5 bases unmatched. CDR3 DNA sequence: TGTGCCAGCAGCCGAACAGGGGGCGGTCAGCCCCAGCATTTT. Its translation is CASSRTGGGQPQHF.

This chain connects TRBV6-5 to TRBJ2-5, with TRBD2 matching over 7 bases. This CDR3 has 14 amino acids. The J segment lost 6 bases and the V segment lost 5 bases, leaving 9 bases of the junction unmatched. Germline CDR1 reads MNHEY; CDR2 reads SVGAGI. The CDR3 DNA is TGTGCCAGCAGTCCCCCGGGGGGTTTGCAGACCCAGTACTTC. Its protein product is CASSPPGGLQTQYF.

The V and J genes are TRBV14 and TRBJ2-5; TRBD1 aligns across 7 bases. Germline V gene data show CDR1 as SGHDN and CDR2 as FVKESK. Trimming cost V 1 base and J 5 bases; bases outside gene matches: 4. This CDR3 comprises 14 residues. The DNA for the CDR3 is TGTGCCAGCAGCCAAGTAGGGGGCAGGGAGACCCAGTACTTC. Protein: CASSQVGGRETQYF.

The V gene is TRBV27, the J gene TRBJ1-6, with 7 bases matching TRBD1. The V segment lost 3 bases and the J segment 7 bases; nucleotides outside the gene matches: 3. Germline V lookup: CDR1 MNHEY, CDR2 SMNVEV (reference sequence). This CDR3 has 14 amino acids. CDR3 amino acids: CASSFPGQNSPLHF. In nucleotides, the CDR3 is TGTGCCAGCAGTTTCCCGGGACAGAATTCACCCCTCCACTTT.

The genes are TRBV7-2 and TRBJ2-7; D might be TRBD1 or TRBD2, each matching 6 bases. The germline CDR1 and CDR2 sequences are SGHTA and FQGNSA. The CDR3 consists of 14 residues. Between the trimmed V and J ends, which lost 5 bases and 3 bases, there was a span of 14 bases. The CDR3: CASSGGQKLYEQYF. The CDR3 nucleotides are TGTGCCAGCAGCGGGGGGCAGAAACTCTACGAGCAGTACTTC.

In nucleotides, the CDR3 is TGTGCCAGTAGTATACTAGGACAGGGTATCGAGCAGTACTTC. Translation: CASSILGQGIEQYF. The chain joins TRBV19 to TRBJ2-7; TRBD1 aligns across 8 bases. Germline V lookup: CDR1 LNHDA, CDR2 SQIVND (reference sequence). The CDR3 is 14 amino acids. The V gene end was trimmed by 2 bases and the J gene end by 6 bases; junction bases not matched to a gene: 6.

The gene calls are TRBV5-1 and TRBJ1-4, with D tentatively TRBD1 (5 bases). The CDR3 has 15 amino acids. V gave up 0 bases and J gave up 7 bases, with 13 bases separating them. From germline, CDR1 is SGHRS and CDR2 YFSETQ. The CDR3 sequence is CASSLDGGESEKLFF. In DNA form, the CDR3 reads TGCGCCAGCAGCTTGGATGGGGGGGAAAGTGAAAAACTGTTTTTT.

The gene calls are TRBV5-1 and TRBJ2-3, with D possibly being TRBD1 or TRBD2 (5 bases each). CDR1 is SGHRS, CDR2 YFSETQ, per germline. V lost 7 bases to trimming and J lost 6 bases, with 18 bases between them. This CDR3 is 14 amino acids long. The CDR3 is CASLQGAGTDTQYF. The CDR3 DNA sequence: TGCGCCAGCCTTCAAGGGGCAGGGACGGATACGCAGTATTTT.

V and J are TRBV27 and TRBJ1-1; D possibly corresponds to TRBD1 (5 bases). Germline V gene lookup returns CDR1 MNHEY and CDR2 SMNVEV (reference sequence). V gave up 2 bases and J gave up 4 bases, with 11 bases separating them. The CDR3 has 14 amino acids. CDR3 nucleotides: TGTGCCAGCAGTTTACTCTCAGGGAGCACTGAAGCTTTCTTT. Translation gives CASSLLSGSTEAFF.

The V call is TRBV30, the J call TRBJ1-3; D is possibly TRBD1 (5 bases). The CDR3 spans 14 residues. The germline CDR1 and CDR2 sequences are GTSNPN and SVGIG (reference sequence). The V gene lost 7 bases and the J gene lost 6 bases, with 19 bases spanning the gap. CDR3 sequence reads: CASSAARDENTIYF. The CDR3 DNA reads as TGTGCCTCCAGCGCAGCCAGGGATGAAAACACCATATATTTT.

J is TRBJ2-7 and V is TRBV11-2; D possibly uses TRBD1 or TRBD2 (5 bases each). There are 15 residues in the CDR3. V lost 0 bases and J lost 2, with 11 bases in between. Germline CDR1 SGHAT, CDR2 FQNNGV. The CDR3 DNA sequence: TGTGCCAGCAGCTTAGATTTGGGACCTGCCTACGAGCAGTACTTC. Protein product: CASSLDLGPAYEQYF.